This is a list of T cell receptor beta chains from one sample in a study of OX40 agonist ivuxolimab in advanced cancers. TCRdb's copy holds only in-frame clones and misses some; the assay was immunoSEQ multiplex PCR. The table lists under 55,000 clones, approximately 88% of them singletons. The source was CD4+ or CD8+ T cells sorted from blood, collected in a trial of the OX40 agonist ivuxolimab. These receptors were obtained from an adult with an advanced solid tumor such as melanoma, head and neck, liver or kidney cancer. CDR3s include the opening cysteine and the closing phenylalanine or tryptophan. D genes are given only for firm matches. Clone size is not always given. Where it is, it says once, few, many or a class for expanded clones.

TRBV7-6	TRBJ1-1	.	TRBD1	CASSHHIQGGSTEAFF	TGTGCCAGCAGCCACCATATCCAGGGGGGGTCCACTGAAGCTTTCTTT
TRBV7-9	TRBJ2-7	.	.	CASSAPTTGSPYEQYF	TGTGCCAGCAGCGCCCCGACAACAGGGTCCCCCTACGAGCAGTACTTC
TRBV27	TRBJ1-5	once	.	CASSSGPHSNQPQHF	TGTGCCAGCTCTTCGGGGCCCCATAGCAATCAGCCCCAGCATTTT
TRBV6-5	TRBJ2-1	.	TRBD1	CASSLQGTFYNEQFF	TGTGCCAGCAGTTTACAGGGGACCTTCTACAATGAGCAGTTCTTC
TRBV5-6	TRBJ2-7	.	.	CASSLERGPAYEQYF	TGTGCCAGCAGCTTAGAGAGGGGTCCGGCTTACGAGCAGTACTTC
TRBV5-4	TRBJ2-7	once	TRBD2	CASSLELAGGEQYF	TGTGCCAGCAGCTTGGAACTAGCGGGGGGGGAGCAGTACTTC
TRBV6-5	TRBJ1-2	.	.	CASSYSTEGSNYGYTF	TGTGCCAGCAGTTACTCGACCGAGGGTAGCAACTATGGCTACACCTTC
TRBV6-1	TRBJ1-2	.	TRBD1	CASSDRDRVDVGGYTF	TGTGCCAGCAGTGACCGGGACAGGGTTGATGTGGGAGGCTACACCTTC
TRBV10-3	TRBJ1-1	.	.	CATRTGDGTEAFF	TGTGCCACCCGGACGGGGGACGGCACTGAAGCTTTCTTT
TRBV5-4	TRBJ1-2	.	.	CASSLVGTPYYGYTF	TGTGCCAGCAGCTTGGTGGGAACCCCTTATTATGGCTACACCTTC
TRBV12-5	TRBJ2-7	.	.	CASGLFSGASSRPDLREQYF	TGTGCTAGTGGTTTGTTTAGTGGGGCTTCTAGCCGCCCCGACTTACGCGAGCAGTACTTC
TRBV19	TRBJ2-1	.	TRBD1	CASIGRGYNEQFF	TGTGCCAGTATAGGCAGGGGGTACAATGAGCAGTTCTTC
TRBV7-2	TRBJ1-2	.	.	CASSWRDLGGYTF	TGTGCCAGCAGCTGGAGGGATTTGGGTGGCTACACCTTC
TRBV27	TRBJ2-7	once	TRBD2	CASSSPAGGLYEQYF	TGTGCCAGCAGTTCCCCAGCGGGGGGGTTGTACGAGCAGTACTTC
TRBV7-9	TRBJ2-7	few	.	CASSLEVGSYEQYF	TGTGCCAGCAGCTTGGAGGTGGGCTCCTACGAGCAGTACTTC
TRBV29-1	TRBJ2-7	once	.	CSVEDWGAGASYEQYF	TGCAGCGTTGAAGATTGGGGGGCAGGGGCATCCTACGAGCAGTACTTC
TRBV2	TRBJ1-1	.	.	CASSEGLLAEAFF	TGTGCCAGCAGTGAAGGGCTCCTGGCCGAAGCTTTCTTT
TRBV5-1	TRBJ2-7	.	.	CASSLVASYEQYF	TGCGCCAGCAGCTTGGTAGCGTCCTACGAGCAGTACTTC
TRBV27	TRBJ1-2	.	.	CASSLSMGGVDGYTF	TGTGCCAGCAGTTTATCGATGGGAGGGGTAGATGGCTACACCTTC
TRBV6-5	TRBJ2-5	.	.	CASSYEQWSETQYF	TGTGCCAGCAGTTACGAACAGTGGTCGGAGACCCAGTACTTC
TRBV6-5	TRBJ2-5	.	.	CASSYLGLPAETQYF	TGTGCCAGCAGTTACTTGGGTCTACCCGCCGAGACCCAGTACTTC
TRBV5-4	TRBJ1-3	.	.	CASSPGQFSGNTIYF	TGTGCCAGCAGCCCCGGACAGTTCTCTGGAAACACCATATATTTT